The present T cell receptor (beta chain) was sequenced within a study of blood T cell repertoires in COVID-19. Across the study: The study drew acute and convalescent COVID-19 samples from the United States, Italy and Spain. From T cells, B-cell-depleted T cells, or PBMCs came the material, which was cDNA or gDNA.

Measured with immunoSEQ multiplex PCR; TCRdb has only the in-frame clones, and not every one. Seen here are about 120,000 clones, approximately 90% observed once, and the top ten hold about 18%. V shed 4 bases and J shed 5 bases, with 14 bases lying between them. Germline CDR1 is LGHDT and CDR2 is YNNKEL (reference sequence). The CDR3 runs to 14 residues. This TCR was sampled from a human donor with acute or convalescent COVID-19. The donor label of this sample is uncertain. The chain carries TRBV3-1 (or the pseudogene TRBV3-2) and TRBJ1-2, with D maybe TRBD1 (5 bases). Source material: peripheral blood. CDR3 DNA: TGTGCCAGCAGCCCCGCGGGAGGGGCATATGGCTACACCTTC. Its translation is CASSPAGGAYGYTF.